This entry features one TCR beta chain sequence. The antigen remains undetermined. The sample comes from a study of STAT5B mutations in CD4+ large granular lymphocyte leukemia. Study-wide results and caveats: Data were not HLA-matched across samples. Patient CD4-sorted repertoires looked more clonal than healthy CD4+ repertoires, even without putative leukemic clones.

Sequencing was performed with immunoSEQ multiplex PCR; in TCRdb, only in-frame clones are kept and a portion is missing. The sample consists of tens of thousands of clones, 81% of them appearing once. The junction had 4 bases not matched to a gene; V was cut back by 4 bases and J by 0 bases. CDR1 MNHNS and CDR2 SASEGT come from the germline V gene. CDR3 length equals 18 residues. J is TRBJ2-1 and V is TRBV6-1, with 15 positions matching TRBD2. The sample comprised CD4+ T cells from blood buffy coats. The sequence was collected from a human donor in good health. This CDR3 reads CASSGGLAGGSSYNEQFF. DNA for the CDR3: TGTGCCAGCAGTGGGGGACTAGCGGGAGGTTCCTCCTACAATGAGCAGTTCTTC.